Below are 15 T cell receptor beta chains sequenced from a single sample in a study of CD8 T cells in Susac syndrome. When the RNA was reverse transcribed, random hexamers were used with an input of 0.5 to 1 ug. TCRdb reprocessed the immunoSEQ multiplex PCR reads via MiXCR and lists one record per CDR3 protein. The data show about 300,000 distinct CDR3 sequences, 92% seen once. The specimen was CD4+ T cells from PBMCs. These receptors were collected from a human donor with multiple sclerosis.

The J gene is TRBJ2-1, the V gene TRBV5-4; no clear D gene. Germline V gives CDR1 SGHNT, CDR2 YYREEE (reference sequence). Trimming took 3 bases from V and 1 from J, leaving 11 bases between them. The CDR3 sequence is 15 residues long. In nucleotides, the CDR3 is TGTGCCAGCAGCTCTGCCCAACAATCCTACAATGAGCAGTTCTTC. Amino acids: CASSSAQQSYNEQFF.

The chain combines TRBV20-1 with TRBJ2-5; TRBD2 matches 10 bases. CDR1 is DFQATT and CDR2 is SNEGSKA in the germline V gene (reference sequence). The junction had 12 bases not matched to a gene; V was cut back by 6 bases and J by 5 bases. This CDR3 has 15 amino acids. Here the CDR3 reads CSADEAGGPGETQYF. CDR3 in DNA: TGCAGTGCCGACGAAGCGGGAGGGCCAGGGGAGACCCAGTACTTC.

This sequence joins TRBV5-1 and TRBJ2-1; 7 bases align to TRBD2. CDR1 is SGHRS, CDR2 YFSETQ, per germline. Trimming took 2 bases from V and 0 from J; bases not matched to a gene: 8. The CDR3 has 17 residues. This CDR3 reads CASSLGGLGSSYNEQFF. In nucleotides, the CDR3 is TGCGCCAGCAGCTTAGGCGGACTAGGGAGCTCCTACAATGAGCAGTTCTTC.

The CDR3: CASSYGVGEKLFF. In DNA, the CDR3 is TGTGCCAGCAGTTACGGGGTGGGTGAAAAACTGTTTTTT. The chain carries TRBV6-6 and TRBJ1-4, with D unresolved. This CDR3 contains 13 residues. Germline V gene lookup returns CDR1 MNHNY and CDR2 SVGAGI (reference sequence). The ends were cut back, 2 bases at V and 7 bases at J, with 8 bases in the middle.

This chain links TRBV20-1 with TRBJ2-1; 7 bases are a match to TRBD2. CDR1 and CDR2 (germline): DFQATT, SNEGSKA (reference sequence). The CDR3 consists of 15 residues. V shed 1 base and J 4 bases; nucleotides not matched to a gene: 7. The CDR3 region is CSARVASGFYNEQFF. CDR3 bases: TGCAGTGCTAGAGTGGCTAGCGGATTTTACAATGAGCAGTTCTTC.

V gene TRBV29-1 combines with J gene TRBJ1-2; a weak D match, TRBD1 (5 bases). This CDR3 is 12 amino acids long. Trimming pared 3 bases from V and 3 bases from J, leaving 8 bases between. The germline gives CDR1 SQVTM, CDR2 ANQGSEA. CDR3 nucleotide sequence: TGCAGCGTTGACAGGGCGGACTATGGCTACACCTTC. This encodes CSVDRADYGYTF.

This clonotype was observed a handful of times. V usage is TRBV2 and J usage is TRBJ2-2; no reliable D call. V lost 6 bases and J lost 1, with 12 bases in between. The CDR3 sequence is 15 residues long. Germline assignment: CDR1 SNHLY and CDR2 FYNNEI. The CDR3 nucleotides are TGTGCCAGCAGGGACGGAGACTTGAACACCGGGGAGCTGTTTTTT. Protein sequence: CASRDGDLNTGELFF.

The chain joins TRBV25-1 to TRBJ2-5, with 7 bases aligning to TRBD2. Germline V gives CDR1 MGHDK, CDR2 SYGVNS. With V trimmed by 10 bases and J by 2 bases, 10 bases remained unmatched. The CDR3 covers 14 residues. CDR3 loop: CATRDRAGQETQYF. Written as DNA, the CDR3 is TGTGCCACCCGAGACAGAGCGGGGCAAGAGACCCAGTACTTC.

The chain uses TRBV2 and TRBJ1-2; weak D call: TRBD1 (5 bases). V lost 2 bases and J 2 bases, leaving 6 bases between the germline ends. The CDR3 is made up of 13 amino acids. CDR1 is SNHLY and CDR2 is FYNNEI in the germline V gene. The CDR3 nucleotides are TGTGCCAGCAGTGAACCAGGGAACTATGGCTACACCTTC. Translating it yields CASSEPGNYGYTF.

The genes are TRBV5-1 and TRBJ1-4; D is ambiguous. Trimming stripped 0 bases from V and 0 bases from J, with 12 bases between. Germline-derived CDR1 and CDR2 are SGHRS and YFSETQ. CDR3 length: 17 amino acids. The CDR3 is CASSLGALAATNEKLFF. For the CDR3, the DNA is TGCGCCAGCAGCTTGGGAGCTCTCGCGGCAACTAATGAAAAACTGTTTTTT. The variable domain in full, with the rest retrieved from reference TRBV5-1 and TRBJ1-4, is KAGVTQTPRYLIKTRGQQVTLSCSPISGHRSVSWYQQTPGQGLQFLFEYFSETQRNKGNFPGRFSGRQFSNSRSEMNVSTLELGDSALYLCASSLGALAATNEKLFFGSGTQLSVL.

This chain connects TRBV9 to TRBJ2-1, with D perhaps matching TRBD2 (5 bases). The ends were cut back, 3 bases at V and 4 bases at J, with 11 bases in the middle. The germline gives CDR1 SGDLS, CDR2 YYNGEE. The CDR3 extends over 14 amino acids. The CDR3 DNA reads TGTGCCAGCAGCGCCCTAGCTGAATACAATGAGCAGTTCTTC. It encodes CASSALAEYNEQFF.

The DNA of the CDR3 is TGTGCCAGCAGGAGAAAATTAATTTGGGCACAGGATCCGGGTAGCTATGGCTACACCTTC. Translated, it gives CASRRKLIWAQDPGSYGYTF. This chain links TRBV12-3 or TRBV12-4 with TRBJ1-2; possible D gene TRBD1, 5 bases. V gave up 6 bases and J gave up 4 bases, with 33 bases separating them. This CDR3 has 20 amino acids.

The chain links TRBV11-2 to TRBJ1-2; D is uncertain. Trimming took off 1 base at V and 4 bases at J, with 16 bases between the two ends. CDR1 is SGHAT and CDR2 is FQNNGV in the germline V gene. The CDR3 extends over 16 amino acids. CDR3 DNA: TGTGCCAGCAGCTTAGCAGGACTCGAATCGGGCTATGGCTACACCTTC. Protein sequence: CASSLAGLESGYGYTF.

V and J are TRBV19 and TRBJ2-7; 7 bases fit TRBD1. CDR1 is LNHDA and CDR2 is SQIVND in the germline V gene (reference sequence). The CDR3 length is 13 residues. The ends lost 10 bases at V and 5 bases at J; junction bases unmatched: 11. In nucleotides, the CDR3 is TGTGCCACCAGATATGACAGGGACCACGAGCAGTACTTC. This translates into CATRYDRDHEQYF. The entire variable domain, with the rest obtained from reference TRBV19 and TRBJ2-7, is as follows: DGGITQSPKYLFRKEGQNVTLSCEQNLNHDAMYWYRQDPGQGLRLIYYSQIVNDFQKGDIAEGYSVSREKKESFPLTVTSAQKNPTAFYLCATRYDRDHEQYFGPGTRLTVT.

This clonotype occurred once. The V and J genes are TRBV20-1 and TRBJ2-7; the match to TRBD2 covers 8 bases. V gave up 6 bases and J gave up 3 bases; unmatched junction bases: 10. This CDR3 contains 14 residues. Germline CDR1 reads DFQATT; CDR2 reads SNEGSKA (reference sequence). The CDR3 is CSALAGRALYEQYF. CDR3 DNA: TGCAGTGCATTAGCGGGAAGAGCTCTCTACGAGCAGTACTTC.